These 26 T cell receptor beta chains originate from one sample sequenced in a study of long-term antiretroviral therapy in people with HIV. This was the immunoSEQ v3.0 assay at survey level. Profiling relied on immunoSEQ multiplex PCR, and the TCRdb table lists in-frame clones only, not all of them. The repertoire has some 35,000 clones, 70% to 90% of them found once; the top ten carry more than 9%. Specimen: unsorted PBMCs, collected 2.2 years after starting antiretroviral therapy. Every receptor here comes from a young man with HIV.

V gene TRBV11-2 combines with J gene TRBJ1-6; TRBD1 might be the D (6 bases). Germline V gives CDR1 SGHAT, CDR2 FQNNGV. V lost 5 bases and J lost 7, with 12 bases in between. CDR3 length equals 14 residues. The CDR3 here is CASSPTQGNSPLHF. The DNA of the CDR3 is TGTGCCAGCAGCCCGACACAGGGAAATTCACCCCTCCACTTT.

CDR3 region: CATLRKPTSTDTQYF. For the CDR3, the DNA is TGTGCCACCCTCCGGAAACCTACCTCCACAGATACGCAGTATTTT. The chain couples TRBV19 to TRBJ2-3, with D unclear. This CDR3 is built from 15 residues. Deletions cut 10 bases from V and 2 bases from J, with 19 bases between. Germline lookup yields CDR1 LNHDA and CDR2 SQIVND (reference sequence). The full variable domain, completed using reference TRBV19 and TRBJ2-3, is DGGITQSPKYLFRKEGQNVTLSCEQNLNHDAMYWYRQDPGQGLRLIYYSQIVNDFQKGDIAEGYSVSREKKESFPLTVTSAQKNPTAFYLCATLRKPTSTDTQYFGPGTRLTVL.

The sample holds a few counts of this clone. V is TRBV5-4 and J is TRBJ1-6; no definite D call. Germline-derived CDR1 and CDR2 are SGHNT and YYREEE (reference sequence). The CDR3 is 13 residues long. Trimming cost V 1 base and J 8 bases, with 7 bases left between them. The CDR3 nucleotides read TGTGCCAGCAGCTTGATTGGCGATTCACCCCTCCACTTT. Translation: CASSLIGDSPLHF.

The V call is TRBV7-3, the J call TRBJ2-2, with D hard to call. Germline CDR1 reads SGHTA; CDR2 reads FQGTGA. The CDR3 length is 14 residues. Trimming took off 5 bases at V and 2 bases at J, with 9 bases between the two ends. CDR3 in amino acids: CASSRTSNTGELFF. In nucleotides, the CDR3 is TGTGCCAGCAGCCGGACGTCTAACACCGGGGAGCTGTTTTTT. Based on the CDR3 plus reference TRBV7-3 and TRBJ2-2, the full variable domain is GAGVSQTPSNKVTEKGKYVELRCDPISGHTALYWYRQSLGQGPEFLIYFQGTGAADDSGLPNDRFFAVRPEGSVSTLKIQRTERGDSAVYLCASSRTSNTGELFFGEGSRLTVL.

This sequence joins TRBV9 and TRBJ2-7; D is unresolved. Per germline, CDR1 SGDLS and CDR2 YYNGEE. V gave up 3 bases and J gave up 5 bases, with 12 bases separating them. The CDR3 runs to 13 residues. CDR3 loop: CASSEEWEDEQYF. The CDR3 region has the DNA TGTGCCAGCAGCGAAGAATGGGAAGACGAGCAGTACTTC.

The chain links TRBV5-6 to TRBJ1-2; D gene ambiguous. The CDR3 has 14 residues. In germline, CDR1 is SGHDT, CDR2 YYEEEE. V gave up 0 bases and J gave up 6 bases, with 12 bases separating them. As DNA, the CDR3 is TGTGCCAGCAGCTTGGGCAGTCAAAGGCATGGCTACACCTTC. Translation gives CASSLGSQRHGYTF.

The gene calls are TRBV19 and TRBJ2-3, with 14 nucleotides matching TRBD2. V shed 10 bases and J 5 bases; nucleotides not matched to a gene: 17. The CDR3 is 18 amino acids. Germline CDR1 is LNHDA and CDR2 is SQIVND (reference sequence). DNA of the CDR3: TGTGCCACCATGGGGTCACCGGGACTAGCGGGAGTAGGAGATACGCAGTATTTT. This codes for CATMGSPGLAGVGDTQYF.

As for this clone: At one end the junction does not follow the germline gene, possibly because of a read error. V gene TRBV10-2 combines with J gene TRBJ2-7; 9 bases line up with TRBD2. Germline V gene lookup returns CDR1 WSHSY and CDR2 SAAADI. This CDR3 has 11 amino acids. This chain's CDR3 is CASSQGLARHF. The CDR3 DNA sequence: TGCGCCAGCAGCCAAGGACTAGCGAGACACTTC.

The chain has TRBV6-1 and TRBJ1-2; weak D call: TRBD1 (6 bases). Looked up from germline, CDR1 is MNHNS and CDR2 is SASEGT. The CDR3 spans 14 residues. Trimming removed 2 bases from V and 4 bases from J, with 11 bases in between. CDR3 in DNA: TGTGCCAGCAGTGAATTCGGGGGGCGCTATGGCTACACCTTC. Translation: CASSEFGGRYGYTF.

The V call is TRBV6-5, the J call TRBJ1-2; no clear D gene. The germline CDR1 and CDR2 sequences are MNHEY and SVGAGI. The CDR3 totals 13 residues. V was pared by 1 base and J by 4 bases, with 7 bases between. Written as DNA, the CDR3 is TGTGCCAGCAGTTACTTTGGAACCTATGGCTACACCTTC. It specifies CASSYFGTYGYTF.

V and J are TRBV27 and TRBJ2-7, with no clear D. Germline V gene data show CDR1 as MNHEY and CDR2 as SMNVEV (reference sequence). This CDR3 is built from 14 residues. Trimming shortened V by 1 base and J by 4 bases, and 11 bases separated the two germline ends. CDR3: CASSLLDTLYEQYF. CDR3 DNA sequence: TGTGCCAGCAGTTTATTAGATACTTTGTACGAGCAGTACTTC.

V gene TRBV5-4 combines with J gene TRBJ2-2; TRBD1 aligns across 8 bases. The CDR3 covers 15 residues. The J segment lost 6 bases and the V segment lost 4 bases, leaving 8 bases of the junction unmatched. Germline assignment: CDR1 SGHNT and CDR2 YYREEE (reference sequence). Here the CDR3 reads CASSRGQGESGELFF. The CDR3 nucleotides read TGTGCCAGCAGCAGAGGACAGGGAGAGTCCGGGGAGCTGTTTTTT.

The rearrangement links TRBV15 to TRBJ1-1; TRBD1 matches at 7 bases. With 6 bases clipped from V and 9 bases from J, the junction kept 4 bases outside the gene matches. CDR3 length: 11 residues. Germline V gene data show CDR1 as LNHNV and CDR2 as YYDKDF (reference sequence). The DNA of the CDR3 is TGTGCCACCAGTAAGGACAGGAAAGCTTTCTTT. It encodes CATSKDRKAFF.

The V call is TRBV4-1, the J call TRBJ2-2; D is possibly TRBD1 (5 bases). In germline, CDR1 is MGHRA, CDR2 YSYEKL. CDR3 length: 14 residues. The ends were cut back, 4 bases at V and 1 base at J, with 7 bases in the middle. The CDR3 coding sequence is TGCGCCAGCAGCCTAGGACAGAACACCGGGGAGCTGTTTTTT. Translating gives CASSLGQNTGELFF.

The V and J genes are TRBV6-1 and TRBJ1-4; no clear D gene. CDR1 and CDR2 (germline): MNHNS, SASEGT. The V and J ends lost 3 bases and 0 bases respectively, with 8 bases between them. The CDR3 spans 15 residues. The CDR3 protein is CASSDVPATNEKLFF. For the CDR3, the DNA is TGTGCCAGCAGTGACGTCCCGGCAACTAATGAAAAACTGTTTTTT.

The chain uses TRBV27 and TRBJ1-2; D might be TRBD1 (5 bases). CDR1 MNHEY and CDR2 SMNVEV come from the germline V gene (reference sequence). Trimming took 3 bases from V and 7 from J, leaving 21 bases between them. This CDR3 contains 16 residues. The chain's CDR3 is CASSFGGSGFLSGYTF. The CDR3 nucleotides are TGTGCCAGCAGTTTCGGGGGGTCAGGGTTCCTGAGTGGCTACACCTTC.

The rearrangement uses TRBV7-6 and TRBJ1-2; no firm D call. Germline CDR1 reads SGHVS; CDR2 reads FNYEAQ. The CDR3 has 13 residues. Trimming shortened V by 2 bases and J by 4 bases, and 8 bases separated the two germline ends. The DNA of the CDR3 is TGTGCCAGCAGCTTAAGGCCAGGCTATGGCTACACCTTC. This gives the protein CASSLRPGYGYTF. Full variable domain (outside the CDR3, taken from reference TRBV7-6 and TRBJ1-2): GAGVSQSPRYKVTKRGQDVALRCDPISGHVSLYWYRQALGQGPEFLTYFNYEAQQDKSGLPNDRFSAERPEGSISTLTIQRTEQRDSAMYRCASSLRPGYGYTFGSGTRLTVV.

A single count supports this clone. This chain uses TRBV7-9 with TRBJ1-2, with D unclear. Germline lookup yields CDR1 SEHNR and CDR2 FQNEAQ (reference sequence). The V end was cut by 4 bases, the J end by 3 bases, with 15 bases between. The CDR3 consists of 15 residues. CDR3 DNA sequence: TGTGCCAGCAGCTCACGGAAGGGCACTTACTATGGCTACACCTTC. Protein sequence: CASSSRKGTYYGYTF.

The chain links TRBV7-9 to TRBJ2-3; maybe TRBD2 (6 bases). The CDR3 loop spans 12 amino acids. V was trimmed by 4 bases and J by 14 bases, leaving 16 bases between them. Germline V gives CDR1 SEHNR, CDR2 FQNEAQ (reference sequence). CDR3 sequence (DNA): TGTGCCAGCAGCTCAGGGCGGGACGATCGGTATTTT. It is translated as CASSSGRDDRYF.

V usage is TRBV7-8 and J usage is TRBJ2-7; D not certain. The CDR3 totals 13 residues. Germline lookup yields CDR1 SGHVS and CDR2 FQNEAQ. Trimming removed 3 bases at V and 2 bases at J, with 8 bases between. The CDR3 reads CASSFGPAYEQYF. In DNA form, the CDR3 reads TGTGCCAGCAGCTTTGGGCCGGCCTACGAGCAGTACTTC.

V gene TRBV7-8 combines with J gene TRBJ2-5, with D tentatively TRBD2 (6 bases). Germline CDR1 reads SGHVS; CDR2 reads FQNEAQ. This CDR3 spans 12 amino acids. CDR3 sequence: CAIGGPQETQYF. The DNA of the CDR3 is TGTGCTATCGGAGGGCCCCAAGAGACCCAGTACTTC.

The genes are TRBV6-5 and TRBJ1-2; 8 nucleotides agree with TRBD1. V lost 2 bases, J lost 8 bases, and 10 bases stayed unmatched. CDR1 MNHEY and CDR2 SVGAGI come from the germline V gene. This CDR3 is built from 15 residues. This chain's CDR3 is CASSYDPRTGNGYTF. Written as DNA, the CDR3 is TGTGCCAGCAGTTACGACCCAAGGACAGGGAACGGCTACACCTTC.

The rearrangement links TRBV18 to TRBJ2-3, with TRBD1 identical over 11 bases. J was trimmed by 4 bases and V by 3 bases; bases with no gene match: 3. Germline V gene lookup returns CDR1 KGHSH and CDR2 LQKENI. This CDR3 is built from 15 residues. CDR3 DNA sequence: TGTGCCAGCTCACCTGGGACAGGGGGATCAGATACGCAGTATTTT. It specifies CASSPGTGGSDTQYF.

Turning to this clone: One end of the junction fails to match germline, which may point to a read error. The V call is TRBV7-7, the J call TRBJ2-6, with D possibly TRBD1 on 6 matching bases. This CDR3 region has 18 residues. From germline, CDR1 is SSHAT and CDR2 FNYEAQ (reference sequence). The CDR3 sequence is CASSSGDTFLSGANVLTF. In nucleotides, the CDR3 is TGTGCTAGCAGCTCCGGGGACACCTTCCTCTCTGGGGCCAACGTCCTGACTTTC.

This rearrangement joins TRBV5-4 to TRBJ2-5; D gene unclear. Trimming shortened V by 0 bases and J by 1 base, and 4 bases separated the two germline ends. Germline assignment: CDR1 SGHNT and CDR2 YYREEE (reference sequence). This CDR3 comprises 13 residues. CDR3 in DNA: TGTGCCAGCAGCTTGGCTACCCAAGAGACCCAGTACTTC. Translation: CASSLATQETQYF. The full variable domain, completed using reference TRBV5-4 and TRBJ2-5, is ETGVTQSPTHLIKTRGQQVTLRCSSQSGHNTVSWYQQALGQGPQFIFQYYREEENGRGNFPPRFSGLQFPNYSSELNVNALELDDSALYLCASSLATQETQYFGPGTRLLVL.

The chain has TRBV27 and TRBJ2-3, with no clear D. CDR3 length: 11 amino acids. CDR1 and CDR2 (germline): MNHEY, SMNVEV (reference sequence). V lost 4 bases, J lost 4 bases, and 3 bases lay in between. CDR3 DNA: TGTGCCAGCAGTTATGCAGATACGCAGTATTTT. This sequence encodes CASSYADTQYF.